This TCR beta chain derives from a study of OX40 agonist ivuxolimab in advanced cancers. Study-wide background: Mean age around 60 years, range roughly 20 to 85; roughly 82% male.

Germline CDR1 is SGHDN and CDR2 is FVKESK. Trimming pared 1 base from V and 4 bases from J, leaving 16 bases between. CDR3 length: 16 residues. TCRdb's copy holds only in-frame clones and misses some; the assay was immunoSEQ multiplex PCR. The sample includes 60,000 to 70,000 clones, about 90% of them seen just once. This clonotype was sampled from an adult with an advanced solid tumor such as melanoma, head and neck, liver or kidney cancer. The chain is built from TRBV14 and TRBJ2-5, with no clear D. The material was CD4+ or CD8+ T cells sorted from blood, obtained in a trial of the OX40 agonist ivuxolimab. This CDR3 is CASSQGVWAQLETQYF. CDR3 sequence (DNA): TGTGCCAGCAGCCAAGGGGTTTGGGCGCAATTAGAGACCCAGTACTTC.